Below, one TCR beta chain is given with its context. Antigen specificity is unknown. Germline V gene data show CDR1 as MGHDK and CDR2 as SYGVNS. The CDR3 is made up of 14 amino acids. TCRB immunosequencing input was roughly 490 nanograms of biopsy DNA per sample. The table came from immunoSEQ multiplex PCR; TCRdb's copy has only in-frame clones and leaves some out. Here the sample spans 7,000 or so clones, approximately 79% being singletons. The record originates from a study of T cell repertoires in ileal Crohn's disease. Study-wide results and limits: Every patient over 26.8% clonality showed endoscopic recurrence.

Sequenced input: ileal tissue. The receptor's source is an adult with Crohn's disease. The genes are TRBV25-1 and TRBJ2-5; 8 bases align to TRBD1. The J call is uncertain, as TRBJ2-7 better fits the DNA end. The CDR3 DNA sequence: TGTGCCAGCAGTTCTCGCAGGGGGCACTACGAGCAGTACTTC. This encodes CASSSRRGHYEQYF.